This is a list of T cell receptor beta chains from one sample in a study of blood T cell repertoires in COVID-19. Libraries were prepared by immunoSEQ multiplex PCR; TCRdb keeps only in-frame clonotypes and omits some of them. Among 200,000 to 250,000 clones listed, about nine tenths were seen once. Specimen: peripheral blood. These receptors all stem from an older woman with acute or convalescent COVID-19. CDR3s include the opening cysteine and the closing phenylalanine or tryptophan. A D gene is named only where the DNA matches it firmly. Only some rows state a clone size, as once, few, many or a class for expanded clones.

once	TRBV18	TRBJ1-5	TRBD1	TGTGCCAGCTCACCATCGGGACAGTTCAATCAGCCCCAGCATTTT	CASSPSGQFNQPQHF
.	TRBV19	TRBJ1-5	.	TGTGCCAGTAGTATCGGGGGAGCGGTTGGCAATCAGCCCCAGCATTTT	CASSIGGAVGNQPQHF
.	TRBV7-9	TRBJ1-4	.	TGTGCCAGCAGCCAAACAGGGCTAAATGAAAAACTGTTTTTT	CASSQTGLNEKLFF
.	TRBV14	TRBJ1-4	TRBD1	TGTGCCAGCAGCCGAACAGGGGAAATGCTTGAAAAACTGTTTTTT	CASSRTGEMLEKLFF
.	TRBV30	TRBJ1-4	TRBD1	TGTGCCTGGGGACCGACAGGGGCGGGAGAAAAACTGTTTTTT	CAWGPTGAGEKLFF
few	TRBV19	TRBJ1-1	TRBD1	TGTGCCAGTAGTATAGAGACAGGGGTGAACACTGAAGCTTTCTTT	CASSIETGVNTEAFF
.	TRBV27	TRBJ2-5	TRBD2	TGTGCCAGCAGTCCAACGGCTACTAGCGGCGGGACCCAGTACTTC	CASSPTATSGGTQYF
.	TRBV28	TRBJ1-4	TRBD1	TGTGCCAGCAGAATTCAAATGGACAGGGATGAAAAACTGTTTTTT	CASRIQMDRDEKLFF
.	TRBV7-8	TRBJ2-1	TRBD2	TGTGCCAGCAGCCCCGGACTAGCGGACTACAATGAGCAGTTCTTC	CASSPGLADYNEQFF
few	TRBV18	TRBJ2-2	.	TGTGCCAGCTCACCCCCACGGGACAACAAGGGGGAGCTGTTTTTT	CASSPPRDNKGELFF
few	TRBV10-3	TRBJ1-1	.	TGTGCCATCAACAGGGAGATGAACACTGAAGCTTTCTTT	CAINREMNTEAFF
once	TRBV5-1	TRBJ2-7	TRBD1	TGCGCCAGCCGTTTCGGGCAGGGGGCTAACGAGCAGTACTTC	CASRFGQGANEQYF
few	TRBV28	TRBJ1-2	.	TGTGCCAGTACGAGGTTCAGGGTTAACTATGGCTACACCTTC	CASTRFRVNYGYTF
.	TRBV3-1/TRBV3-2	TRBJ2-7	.	TGTGCCAGCAGCCAAGATGGGGCGTCGGCTTACGAGCAGTACTTC	CASSQDGASAYEQYF
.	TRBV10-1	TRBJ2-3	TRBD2	TGCGCCAGCAGTGACATTCCAACTAGCGGGAGGGTCACAGATACGCAGTATTTT	CASSDIPTSGRVTDTQYF
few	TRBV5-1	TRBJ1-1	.	TGCGCCAGCAGCCAGAACACTGAAGCTTTCTTT	CASSQNTEAFF
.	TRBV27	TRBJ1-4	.	TGTGCCAGCCGCTTACTACAGGGAGATGAAAAACTGTTTTTT	CASRLLQGDEKLFF
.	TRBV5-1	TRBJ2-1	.	TGCGCCAGCAGCTTGGACTTGGGGGGCTCCTACAATGAGCAGTTCTTC	CASSLDLGGSYNEQFF
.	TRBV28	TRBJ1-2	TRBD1	TGTGCCAGCAGTCACAGAGGAGGACAGGCTAACTATGGCTACACCTTC	CASSHRGGQANYGYTF
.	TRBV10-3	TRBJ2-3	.	TGTGCCATCAGTGACAGGATTAGCACAGATACGCAGTATTTT	CAISDRISTDTQYF
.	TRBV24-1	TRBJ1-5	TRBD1	TGTGCCACCAGTCAGGGAGGACAGGGACTCAATCAGCCCCAGCATTTT	CATSQGGQGLNQPQHF
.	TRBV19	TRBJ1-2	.	TGTGCCAGTAGATATAAACAGATTCTTAACTATGGCTACACCTTC	CASRYKQILNYGYTF
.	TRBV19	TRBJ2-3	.	TGTGCCAGTAGTAGGGAGTCAACGGGCACAGATACGCAGTATTTT	CASSRESTGTDTQYF
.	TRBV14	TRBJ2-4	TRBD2	TGTGCCAGCAGCCAAGAAAGCCCGACTAGCGGGAGAATAAGCATTCAGTACTTC	CASSQESPTSGRISIQYF
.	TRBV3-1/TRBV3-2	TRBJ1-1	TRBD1	TGTGCCAGCAGCCAAGATCTTGAGGACAGGGGATTCATTGAAGCTTTCTTT	CASSQDLEDRGFIEAFF
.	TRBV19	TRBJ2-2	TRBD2	TGTGCCAGTAGTTCGACTAGCGGGAGGCCCACTTCTAGTGTCGGGGAGCTGTTTTTT	CASSSTSGRPTSSVGELFF
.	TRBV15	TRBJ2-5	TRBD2	TGTGCCACCAGCAGAGAGGGAGGGGCGGGAGAGACCCAGTACTTC	CATSREGGAGETQYF
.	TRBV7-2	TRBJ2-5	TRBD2	TGTGCCAGCAGCTTAGTGGGTAGCGGGAGCCAAGAGACCCAGTACTTC	CASSLVGSGSQETQYF
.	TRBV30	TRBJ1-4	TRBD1	TGTGCCTGGGGTGCTCGGGGACAGGGAGTTCCATCTAATGAAAAACTGTTTTTT	CAWGARGQGVPSNEKLFF
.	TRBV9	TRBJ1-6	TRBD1	TGTGCCAGCAGCGAAAGGGGGCTCGGTTCACCCCTCCACTTT	CASSERGLGSPLHF
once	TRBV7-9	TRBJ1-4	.	TGTGCCAGCAGCTCCAAAACCGGGGGGCTTGGGGAAAAACTGTTTTTT	CASSSKTGGLGEKLFF
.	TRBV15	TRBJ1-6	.	TGTGCCACCAGCAAAGGGGGGGGTAGGGATTCACCCCTCCACTTT	CATSKGGGRDSPLHF
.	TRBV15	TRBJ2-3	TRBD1	TGTGCCACCAGCGGAAACAGGGGGCCCACAGATACGCAGTATTTT	CATSGNRGPTDTQYF
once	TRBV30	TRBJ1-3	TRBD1	TGTGCCTGGAGCATCAGGGGGCTGCTGGGAAACACCATATATTTT	CAWSIRGLLGNTIYF
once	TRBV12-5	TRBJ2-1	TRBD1	TGTGCTAGTGTTAAACAGGGGACCTCCGTCAATGATGAGCAGTTCTTC	CASVKQGTSVNDEQFF
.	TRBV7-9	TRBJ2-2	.	TGTGCCAGCAGCTTAAGCGGGCCCGGGGAGCTGTTTTTT	CASSLSGPGELFF
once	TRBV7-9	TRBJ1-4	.	TGTGCCGCCCCCGAAGGGTTTGCAACTAGTGAAAAACTGTTTTTT	CAAPEGFATSEKLFF
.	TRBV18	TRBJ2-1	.	TGTGCCAGCTCACCCCCAGTTGGCTCCTACAATGAGCAGTTCTTC	CASSPPVGSYNEQFF
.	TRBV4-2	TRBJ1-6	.	TGTGCCAGCAGCCTGGGACTCCATAATTCACCCCTCCACTTT	CASSLGLHNSPLHF
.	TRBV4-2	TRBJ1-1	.	TGTGCCAGCAGCCAAACTCTGGGCAGGGGAGGGACTGAAGCTTTCTTT	CASSQTLGRGGTEAFF
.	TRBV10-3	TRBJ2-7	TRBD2	TGTGCCATCAGTTCCGATGGACTAGCGTTTTACGAGCAGTACTTC	CAISSDGLAFYEQYF
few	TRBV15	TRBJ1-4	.	TGTGCCACCAGCAGAGGGACCGGGGGGGTCACTGAAAAACTGTTTTTT	CATSRGTGGVTEKLFF
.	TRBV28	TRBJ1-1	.	TGTGCCAGCCCAACTTCTCTCGGGGGGCGCCACACTGAAGCTTTCTTT	CASPTSLGGRHTEAFF
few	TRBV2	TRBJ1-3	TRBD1	TGTGCCAGCAGGGGGACAGACGGCTCTGGAAACACCATATATTTT	CASRGTDGSGNTIYF
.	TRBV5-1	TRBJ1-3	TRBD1	TGCGCCAGCAGCTTGGGGCCACAGGGGTCTGGAAACACCATATATTTT	CASSLGPQGSGNTIYF
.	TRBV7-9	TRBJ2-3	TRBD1	TGTGCCAGCAGCGCCCCGGGACAGTTCACAGATACGCAGTATTTT	CASSAPGQFTDTQYF
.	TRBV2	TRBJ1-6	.	TGTGCCAGCCTAGACGGAAAGTGGGATAATTCACCCCTCCACTTT	CASLDGKWDNSPLHF
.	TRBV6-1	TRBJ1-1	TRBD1	TGTGCCAGCAGTGGCCAAGGACAGGGGCGTACGAGGGGAGCTTTCTTT	CASSGQGQGRTRGAFF
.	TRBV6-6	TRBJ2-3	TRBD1	TGTGCCAGCCGCCGGGACAGGGCGGGGGATACGCAGTATTTT	CASRRDRAGDTQYF
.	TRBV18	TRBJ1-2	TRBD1	TGTGCCAGCTCACCTGACAGGGCGTTCGGTAACTATGGCTACACCTTC	CASSPDRAFGNYGYTF
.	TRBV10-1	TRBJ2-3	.	TGCGCCAGCAGTGAGTCTGGCGGGATTGGTGCAGATACGCAGTATTTT	CASSESGGIGADTQYF
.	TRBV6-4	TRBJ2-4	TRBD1	TGTGCCAGCAGTGAACAGGGGGGTAATGGCATTCAGTACTTC	CASSEQGGNGIQYF
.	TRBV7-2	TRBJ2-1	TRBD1	TGTGCCAGCAGCTTGGATCCCGGGACAGGGATTGACAATGAGCAGTTCTTC	CASSLDPGTGIDNEQFF
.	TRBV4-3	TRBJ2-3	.	TGCGCCAGCAGCCAAGGCCTAGCGCAGAGTAGCACAGATACGCAGTATTTT	CASSQGLAQSSTDTQYF
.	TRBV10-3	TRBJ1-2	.	TGTGCCATCAGTGAGTCGGCAGGTTCGAACTATGGCTACACCTTC	CAISESAGSNYGYTF